The clone carrying this T cell receptor beta chain was seen a single time. This entry belongs to a study of control samples from healthy donors and cancer patients. The CDR3 runs to 16 residues. In germline, CDR1 is MGHRA, CDR2 YSYEKL. Trimming at V came to 3 bases and at J to 6 bases, leaving 8 bases not matched to a gene. Sequencing used immunoSEQ multiplex PCR; TCRdb keeps in-frame clones, though not all of them. This table has more than 50,000 clones, about 96% appearing once. The sequenced sample consisted of blood. This rearrangement joins TRBV4-1 to TRBJ1-6; 7 nucleotides line up with TRBD1. The clonotype comes from a woman aged 18 to 35 in good health. The CDR3 DNA reads TGCGCCAGCAGCCAGGAGGGACAGTGGAGTAATTCACCCCTCCACTTT. Amino acids: CASSQEGQWSNSPLHF.